This paragraph reports one TCR beta chain. Its antigen is still unknown. The record has no base qualities; no much larger clone is one base away. The V end loses 2 bases and the J end loses 4 bases, and a stretch of 12 bases separates them. The CDR1 and CDR2 encoded by the germline V gene are SGHTA and FQGNSA. The CDR3 contains 15 residues, cysteine and phenylalanine counted. This entry keeps only the CDR3 DNA: 45 bases, framed from base 1. The immunoSEQ Assay, a bias-controlled multiplex PCR, was used to amplify TCRbeta CDR3 regions from genomic DNA. The authors' pipeline ran thus. The number of nucleated cells in each sample was estimated from the amplification of reference gene primers within the assay. Sequence reads were collapsed and filtered to measure the absolute abundance of every unique TCRbeta CDR3 rearrangement. Productive Simpson clonality was computed per sample as the square root of Simpson's diversity index over productive rearrangements. The clones in this table, taken by TCRdb from immuneACCESS, are in-frame only. Not every clone is retained; where verified, under half of the shortfall comes from an unresolved V gene, and the cause of the rest is unknown. V, J and clone size reflect that table, while D and trimming were determined from the DNA. The sample table holds 260,000 or so clones, of which about four fifths were seen once. 3.5% to 4% of the sample is in the top ten clones.

Participants in the prospective study were enrolled through a virtual design, were aged roughly 18 to 90 years, and lived in 24 United States geographic areas. In the prospective study, cohorts were assigned on the basis of participant-reported clinical history obtained from a screening survey and a study questionnaire. Exposed participants had been in contact, within 2 weeks of entering the study, with a person who had a PCR-confirmed or clinician-diagnosed case of COVID-19. Each participant in the prospective study had whole blood, serum and a nasopharyngeal or oropharyngeal swab collected by mobile phlebotomists. Participants in the prospective study had the option to provide additional blood draws and questionnaires over a roughly 2-month period. Prospective study blood samples were shipped either frozen or at room temperature before DNA extraction. This sample was included in a study of blood T cell repertoires in COVID-19 (TCRdb year 2020). At the level of the whole study: Collaborator samples came from the United States, Italy and Spain and covered acute and convalescent phases of COVID-19. The prospective study material was composed of cDNA or gDNA derived from T cells, B-cell-depleted T cells, or PBMCs. Subjects who had been exposed to COVID-19, were actively infected with it, or had recovered from it provided the deeply sampled blood TCRbeta repertoires that made up the dataset. The repertoires were made available in a free public database intended to serve as a resource for research on the immune response to SARS-CoV-2. The samples were drawn from two sources: the first 160 participants of the ongoing ImmuneRACE study, and over 950 subjects contributed by 6 global collaborators. The sample metadata nearly always contained a de-identified subject ID, COVID-19 status, age in years and sex. HLA class I and class II types, where available, came from metadata supplied by the sample provider rather than from assay-based typing. Study-wide conclusions, independent of this receptor: The quantity of clinical and demographic metadata differed by source and by participant and was supplied without curation.

The chain joins TRBV7-2 to TRBJ1-5, and TRBD1 may be the D gene, going by 6 matching bases. This receptor was identified in a woman between 35 and 50 years old who had been exposed to COVID-19. The sequenced sample consisted of PBMCs or T cells enriched from blood (not recorded which). The CDR3 is CASSLYERGNQPQHF. The base sequence is TGTGCCAGCAGCTTATACGAGAGGGGGAATCAGCCCCAGCATTTT.